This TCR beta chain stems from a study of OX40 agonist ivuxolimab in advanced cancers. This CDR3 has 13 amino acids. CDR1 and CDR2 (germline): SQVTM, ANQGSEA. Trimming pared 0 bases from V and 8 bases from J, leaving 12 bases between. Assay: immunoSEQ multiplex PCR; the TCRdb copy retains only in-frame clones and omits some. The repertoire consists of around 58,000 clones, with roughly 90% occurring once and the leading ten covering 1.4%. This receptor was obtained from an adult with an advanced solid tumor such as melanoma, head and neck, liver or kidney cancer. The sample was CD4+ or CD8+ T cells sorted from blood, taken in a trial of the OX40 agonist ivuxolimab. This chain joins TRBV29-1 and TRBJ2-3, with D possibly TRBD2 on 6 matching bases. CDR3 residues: CSVEERRGGTQYF. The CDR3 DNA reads TGCAGCGTTGAAGAAAGAAGGGGAGGTACGCAGTATTTT.